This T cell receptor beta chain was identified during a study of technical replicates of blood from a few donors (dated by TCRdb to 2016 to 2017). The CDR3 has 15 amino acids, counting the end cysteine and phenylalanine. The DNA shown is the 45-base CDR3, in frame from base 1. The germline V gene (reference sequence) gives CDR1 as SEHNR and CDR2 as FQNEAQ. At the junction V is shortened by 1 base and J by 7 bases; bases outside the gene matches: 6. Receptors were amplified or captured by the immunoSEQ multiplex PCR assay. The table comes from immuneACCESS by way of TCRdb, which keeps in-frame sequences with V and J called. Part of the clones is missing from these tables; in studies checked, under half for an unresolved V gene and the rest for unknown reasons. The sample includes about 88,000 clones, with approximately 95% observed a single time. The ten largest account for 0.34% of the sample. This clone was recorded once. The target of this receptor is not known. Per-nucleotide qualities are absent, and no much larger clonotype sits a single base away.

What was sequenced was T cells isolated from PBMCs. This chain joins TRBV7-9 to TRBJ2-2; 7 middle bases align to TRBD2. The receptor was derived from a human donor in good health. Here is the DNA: TGTGCCAGCAGCTTAGGAGGCGGGAGTAACGGGGAGCTGTTTTTT. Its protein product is CASSLGGGSNGELFF.